A few counts support the clone carrying this T cell receptor beta chain. Antigen specificity is unknown. These data belong to a study of metastatic and nonmetastatic thyroid tumors. Study in general: Repertoires from blood and tumor or nodule tissue of malignant and benign thyroid patients were compared. Study-wide results and limits: Benign nodules reportedly had significantly lower TCR beta diversity than malignant thyroid tumors in blood and tumor.

In the study's own analysis: The distant-metastasis classifier for papillary thyroid cancer was built from CDR3 differences across clinicopathological groups. Using MiXCR, TCRdb reanalyzed the PCR reads. The V and J calls come from TCRdb's annotation, not from the publication. The repertoire consists of approximately 21,000 clones, with approximately 24% occurring once and the leading ten covering around 8.1%. Every patient was untreated before thyroid surgery. The sequence derives from a female donor with papillary thyroid cancer or a benign thyroid nodule (not recorded which). Some clones in this sample may be carry-over from other donors' samples. The sequencing input was adjacent normal tissue.

CDR3 coding DNA: TGTGCCAGCAGCCTCGGGAATAGCAATCAGCCCCAGCATTTT. It specifies CASSLGNSNQPQHF. The rearrangement uses TRBV3-1 and TRBJ1-5, with D unclear. Trimming took off 4 bases at V and 0 bases at J, with 7 bases between the two ends. There are 14 residues in the CDR3. Germline CDR1 LGHDT, CDR2 YNNKEL (reference sequence).